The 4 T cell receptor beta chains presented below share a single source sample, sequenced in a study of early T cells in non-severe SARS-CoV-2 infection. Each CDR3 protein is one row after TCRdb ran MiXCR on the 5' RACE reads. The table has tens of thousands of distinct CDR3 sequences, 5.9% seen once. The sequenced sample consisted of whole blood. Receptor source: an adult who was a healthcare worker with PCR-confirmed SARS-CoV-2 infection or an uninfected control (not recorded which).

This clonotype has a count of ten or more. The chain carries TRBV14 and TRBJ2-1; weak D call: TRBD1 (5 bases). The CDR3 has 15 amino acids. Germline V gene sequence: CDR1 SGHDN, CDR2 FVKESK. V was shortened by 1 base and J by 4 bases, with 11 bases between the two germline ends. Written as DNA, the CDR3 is TGTGCCAGCAGCCAAGGGCAGGGTTGGTACAATGAGCAGTTCTTC. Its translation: CASSQGQGWYNEQFF.

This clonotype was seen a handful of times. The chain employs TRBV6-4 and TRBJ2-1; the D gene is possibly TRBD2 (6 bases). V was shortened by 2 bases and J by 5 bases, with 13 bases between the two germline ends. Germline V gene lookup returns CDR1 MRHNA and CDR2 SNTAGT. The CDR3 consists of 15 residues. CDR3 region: CASSDRPGTDNEQFF. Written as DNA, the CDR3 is TGTGCCAGCAGTGACCGACCAGGGACTGACAATGAGCAGTTCTTC.

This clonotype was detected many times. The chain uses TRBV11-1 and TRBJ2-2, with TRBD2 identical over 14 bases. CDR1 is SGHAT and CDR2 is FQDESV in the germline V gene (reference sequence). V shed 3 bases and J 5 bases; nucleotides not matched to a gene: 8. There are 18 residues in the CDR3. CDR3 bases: TGTGCCAGCAGCTTGAAGGGACTAGCGGGAGTATATACCGGGGAGCTGTTTTTT. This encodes CASSLKGLAGVYTGELFF.

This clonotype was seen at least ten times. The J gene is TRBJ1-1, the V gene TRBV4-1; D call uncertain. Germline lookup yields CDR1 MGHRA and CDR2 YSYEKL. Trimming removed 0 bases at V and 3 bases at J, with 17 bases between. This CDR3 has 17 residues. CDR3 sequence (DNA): TGCGCCAGCAGCCAAGATGGGCGGTCGGGTTTACACACTGAAGCTTTCTTT. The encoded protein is CASSQDGRSGLHTEAFF.